This T cell receptor beta chain was captured in a study of CD8+ T cells in alopecia areata. Study as a whole: Tofacitinib administration to treated patients was oral, at 5 to 10 mg twice daily. Scoring of severity for treated patients was based on percentage of affected scalp area.

Isolated RNA was reverse transcribed into cDNA used as the sequencing template. Sequencing used immunoSEQ multiplex PCR; TCRdb keeps in-frame clones, though not all of them. The table has some 150,000 clones, roughly nine tenths seen once. As for treatment: oral pan-JAK inhibitor, 5-10 mg twice daily. The investigators collected lesional scalp punch biopsies and peripheral blood from alopecia areata patients. V was pared by 0 bases and J by 2 bases, with 8 bases between. Per the germline V gene, CDR1 is MRHNA and CDR2 is SNTAGT. The CDR3 consists of 15 residues. The sequences come from CD8+ T cells sorted from blood, collected at week 4, from a patient treated with tofacitinib. This sequence originates from a human donor with alopecia areata. The rearrangement uses TRBV6-4 and TRBJ1-5; a possible D gene is TRBD1 (6 bases). The DNA for the CDR3 is TGTGCCAGCAGTGACTCAGCAGGGGGCAATCAGCCCCAGCATTTT. Translated: CASSDSAGGNQPQHF.